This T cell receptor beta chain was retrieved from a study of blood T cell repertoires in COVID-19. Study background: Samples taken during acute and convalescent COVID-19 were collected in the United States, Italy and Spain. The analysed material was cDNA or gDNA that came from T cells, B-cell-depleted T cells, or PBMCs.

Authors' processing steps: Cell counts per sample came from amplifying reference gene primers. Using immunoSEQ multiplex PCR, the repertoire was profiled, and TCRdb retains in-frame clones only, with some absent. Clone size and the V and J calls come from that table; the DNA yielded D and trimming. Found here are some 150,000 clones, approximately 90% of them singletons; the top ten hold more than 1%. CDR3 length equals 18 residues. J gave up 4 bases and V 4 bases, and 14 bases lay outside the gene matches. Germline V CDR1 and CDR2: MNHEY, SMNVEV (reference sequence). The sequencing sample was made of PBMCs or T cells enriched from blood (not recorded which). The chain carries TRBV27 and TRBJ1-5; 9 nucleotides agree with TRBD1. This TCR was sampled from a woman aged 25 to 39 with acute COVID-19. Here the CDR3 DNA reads TGTGCCAGCAGTTGGGGTGAGGGACAGGGTCGGTTTAATCAGCCCCAGCATTTT. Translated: CASSWGEGQGRFNQPQHF.